One sample yielded the 5 T cell receptor beta chains listed below, sequenced in a study of vaccination effects on CD4 cells after COVID-19. TCRdb's copy holds only in-frame clones and misses some; the assay was immunoSEQ multiplex PCR. The repertoire includes around 32,000 clones, approximately 76% of them detected once, and more than 10% sits in the top ten. These receptors have no known antigen. Sequencing was preceded by expansion of antigen-specific CD4+ T cells with viral peptide pools in the ViraFEST assay. Following 10 days of culture, CD4+ T cells were isolated. The participants, recipients of two vaccine doses, got either BNT162b2 or mRNA-1273. Here the sequenced sample was CD4+ T cells from PBMCs cultured with HCoV-229E spike peptides, taken after COVID-19 vaccination. The receptor set was obtained from a human donor who received a COVID-19 vaccine.

This chain uses TRBV6-5 with TRBJ2-3; D unresolved. CDR1 is MNHEY, CDR2 SVGAGI, per germline. V gave up 8 bases and J gave up 0 bases, with 6 bases separating them. The CDR3 is 12 amino acids. Here the CDR3 reads CASDVSTDTQYF. The CDR3 DNA sequence: TGTGCCAGCGACGTAAGCACAGATACGCAGTATTTT.

This rearrangement joins TRBV6-5 to TRBJ1-5, with 10 bases fitting TRBD1. Looked up from germline, CDR1 is MNHEY and CDR2 is SVGAGI. V shed 6 bases and J 3 bases; nucleotides not matched to a gene: 5. This CDR3 spans 15 amino acids. The DNA for the CDR3 is TGTGCCAGCAGGGGACAGGGGTCAAACAATCAGCCCCAGCATTTT. Translation: CASRGQGSNNQPQHF.

V gene TRBV2 combines with J gene TRBJ2-3; 9 bases match TRBD2. Per germline, CDR1 SNHLY and CDR2 FYNNEI. The J segment lost 3 bases and the V segment lost 7 bases, leaving 11 bases of the junction unmatched. This CDR3 region has 16 residues. The CDR3 here is CASTAGSSGITDTQYF. The CDR3 region has the DNA TGTGCCAGCACCGCGGGGTCTAGCGGGATTACAGATACGCAGTATTTT. Full variable domain (remainder filled in from reference TRBV2 and TRBJ2-3): EPEVTQTPSHQVTQMGQEVILRCVPISNHLYFYWYRQILGQKVEFLVSFYNNEISEKSEIFDDQFSVERPDGSNFTLKIRSTKLEDSAMYFCASTAGSSGITDTQYFGPGTRLTVL.

The gene calls are TRBV3-1 (or the pseudogene TRBV3-2) and TRBJ2-4, with 10 bases matching TRBD2. The germline gives CDR1 LGHDT, CDR2 YNNKEL (reference sequence). V shed 10 bases, J shed 6 bases, and the junction held 9 bases outside the gene matches. The CDR3 has 14 amino acids. The CDR3 loop is CATATSGPRNIQYF. The CDR3 coding sequence is TGTGCCACCGCGACTAGCGGGCCTAGAAACATTCAGTACTTC.

The chain is built from TRBV24-1 and TRBJ1-1; the D gene is possibly TRBD1 (6 bases). The ends were cut back, 10 bases at V and 7 bases at J, with 15 bases in the middle. This CDR3 has 12 amino acids. CDR1 is KGHDR and CDR2 is SFDVKD in the germline V gene. CDR3 protein: CATRNRAGEAFF. The CDR3 bases are TGTGCCACTCGTAACAGGGCCGGTGAAGCTTTCTTT.